Listed below are T cell receptor beta chains from one sample, sequenced in a study of identical twins. From the 5' RACE reads, TCRdb called clonotypes with MiXCR, one entry per CDR3 protein. The sample lists about 240,000 distinct CDR3 sequences; 10% were seen once. Specimen: memory T cells sorted from blood. The receptor set was obtained from a man aged 50-60 years in good health. The CDR3 runs from the conserved cysteine through the conserved F or W. Fields, in order: clone size, V gene, J gene, D gene, CDR3 protein, CDR3 DNA. The D gene is left open where the match is weak. Clone sizes are given selectively: once, few, many, or a class where the clone is expanded.

abundance: many
v_gene: TRBV3-1
j_gene: TRBJ2-5
d_gene: TRBD2
CDR3aa: CASSPGQTSGPTQETQYF
CDR3nt: TGTGCCAGCAGCCCGGGACAAACTAGCGGGCCCACCCAAGAGACCCAGTACTTC

abundance: NA
v_gene: TRBV6-5
j_gene: TRBJ1-1
d_gene: TRBD1
CDR3aa: CASRLQGATEAFF
CDR3nt: TGTGCCAGCAGATTACAGGGGGCTACTGAAGCTTTCTTT

abundance: medium-sized
v_gene: TRBV5-1
j_gene: TRBJ2-7
d_gene: NA
CDR3aa: CASSLDLGYEQYF
CDR3nt: TGCGCCAGCAGCTTGGATCTAGGCTACGAGCAGTACTTC

abundance: many
v_gene: TRBV5-1
j_gene: TRBJ2-5
d_gene: NA
CDR3aa: CASSRGLEGETQYF
CDR3nt: TGCGCCAGCAGCCGAGGGTTGGAGGGGGAGACCCAGTACTTC

abundance: many
v_gene: TRBV29-1
j_gene: TRBJ1-5
d_gene: TRBD1
CDR3aa: CSVSGTGRGQPQHF
CDR3nt: TGCAGCGTGTCCGGGACAGGGAGAGGTCAGCCCCAGCATTTT

abundance: NA
v_gene: TRBV11-2
j_gene: TRBJ2-2
d_gene: TRBD2
CDR3aa: CASSPLAGGPMGELFF
CDR3nt: TGTGCCAGCAGCCCGCTAGCGGGAGGGCCTATGGGGGAGCTGTTTTTT

abundance: NA
v_gene: TRBV7-2
j_gene: TRBJ2-3
d_gene: TRBD2
CDR3aa: CASSAIAGGSTDTQYF
CDR3nt: TGTGCCAGCAGCGCGATCGCGGGGGGTAGCACAGATACGCAGTATTTT

abundance: NA
v_gene: TRBV11-2
j_gene: TRBJ2-3
d_gene: NA
CDR3aa: CASSHYGQTSTDTQYF
CDR3nt: TGTGCCAGCAGTCACTACGGGCAAACTAGCACAGATACGCAGTATTTT

abundance: few
v_gene: TRBV2
j_gene: TRBJ2-2
d_gene: NA
CDR3aa: CASSAEGDTGELFF
CDR3nt: TGTGCCAGCAGTGCCGAAGGGGACACCGGGGAGCTGTTTTTT

abundance: NA
v_gene: TRBV11-2
j_gene: TRBJ2-4
d_gene: NA
CDR3aa: CASSLEGSRGDIQYF
CDR3nt: TGTGCCAGCAGCTTAGAAGGGTCCAGGGGGGACATTCAGTACTTC

abundance: many
v_gene: TRBV20-1
j_gene: TRBJ2-7
d_gene: TRBD2
CDR3aa: CSAGEWTSGGEQYF
CDR3nt: TGCAGTGCTGGGGAGTGGACTAGCGGTGGCGAGCAGTACTTC

abundance: medium-sized
v_gene: TRBV5-1
j_gene: TRBJ2-4
d_gene: TRBD1
CDR3aa: CASSPTDRAKNIQYF
CDR3nt: TGCGCCAGCAGCCCAACGGACAGGGCCAAAAACATTCAGTACTTC

abundance: few
v_gene: TRBV12-3/TRBV12-4
j_gene: TRBJ1-1
d_gene: NA
CDR3aa: CASRAPSGLLNTEAFF
CDR3nt: TGTGCCAGCAGAGCACCCTCGGGACTCCTGAACACTGAAGCTTTCTTT

abundance: NA
v_gene: TRBV3-1
j_gene: TRBJ2-5
d_gene: NA
CDR3aa: CASLRTEQETQYF
CDR3nt: TGTGCCAGCCTACGGACGGAACAAGAGACCCAGTACTTC

abundance: many
v_gene: TRBV9
j_gene: TRBJ2-7
d_gene: TRBD1
CDR3aa: CASSGGQGDYEQYF
CDR3nt: TGTGCCAGCAGCGGGGGACAGGGGGACTACGAGCAGTACTTC

abundance: many
v_gene: TRBV7-9
j_gene: TRBJ2-5
d_gene: NA
CDR3aa: CASSLELLKETQYF
CDR3nt: TGTGCCAGCAGCTTAGAACTACTTAAAGAGACCCAGTACTTC

abundance: NA
v_gene: TRBV7-8
j_gene: TRBJ2-7
d_gene: NA
CDR3aa: CASSLGGGGTITYEQYF
CDR3nt: TGTGCCAGCAGCTTAGGAGGGGGCGGGACGATAACCTACGAGCAGTACTTC

abundance: many
v_gene: TRBV27
j_gene: TRBJ1-6
d_gene: TRBD1
CDR3aa: CASSLNRGLPNSPLHF
CDR3nt: TGTGCCAGCAGTTTAAACAGGGGGCTACCCAATTCACCCCTCCACTTT

abundance: many
v_gene: TRBV7-3
j_gene: TRBJ2-3
d_gene: TRBD2
CDR3aa: CASRSGLAGVRDTQYF
CDR3nt: TGTGCCAGCAGATCGGGACTAGCGGGAGTGAGGGATACGCAGTATTTT

abundance: many
v_gene: TRBV3-1
j_gene: TRBJ1-2
d_gene: NA
CDR3aa: CASSQGEKYGYTF
CDR3nt: TGTGCCAGCAGCCAAGGAGAGAAATATGGCTACACCTTC

abundance: NA
v_gene: TRBV4-3
j_gene: TRBJ2-1
d_gene: NA
CDR3aa: CASSQDTPQGSYNEQFF
CDR3nt: TGCGCCAGCAGCCAAGATACCCCCCAGGGTTCCTACAATGAGCAGTTCTTC

abundance: many
v_gene: TRBV20-1
j_gene: TRBJ1-6
d_gene: NA
CDR3aa: CSAEVLGSLSLHF
CDR3nt: TGCAGCGCAGAAGTACTAGGGAGTTTATCCCTCCACTTT

abundance: many
v_gene: TRBV5-5
j_gene: TRBJ2-3
d_gene: NA
CDR3aa: CASSLGVPQYF
CDR3nt: TGTGCCAGCAGCTTGGGGGTTCCGCAGTATTTT

abundance: NA
v_gene: TRBV29-1
j_gene: TRBJ2-5
d_gene: TRBD2
CDR3aa: CSVDAGGFETQYF
CDR3nt: TGCAGCGTTGATGCGGGAGGGTTCGAGACCCAGTACTTC

abundance: few
v_gene: TRBV20-1
j_gene: TRBJ1-5
d_gene: NA
CDR3aa: CSAGTGFYQPQHF
CDR3nt: TGCAGTGCAGGCACGGGGTTCTATCAGCCCCAGCATTTT

abundance: many
v_gene: TRBV3-1
j_gene: TRBJ1-5
d_gene: NA
CDR3aa: CASSQGGSGNQPQHF
CDR3nt: TGTGCCAGCAGCCAAGGGGGCAGCGGCAATCAGCCCCAGCATTTT

abundance: NA
v_gene: TRBV19
j_gene: TRBJ2-1
d_gene: NA
CDR3aa: CASKADQTAHEQFF
CDR3nt: TGTGCCAGCAAGGCGGACCAAACGGCACATGAGCAGTTCTTC

abundance: few
v_gene: TRBV6-5
j_gene: TRBJ2-5
d_gene: NA
CDR3aa: CASSYGTSTGTQYF
CDR3nt: TGTGCCAGCAGTTACGGGACCTCCACGGGGACCCAGTACTTC

abundance: many
v_gene: TRBV5-1
j_gene: TRBJ2-3
d_gene: NA
CDR3aa: CASSLFGQTLSTDTQYF
CDR3nt: TGCGCCAGCAGCTTGTTCGGTCAAACCTTATCCACAGATACGCAGTATTTT

abundance: many
v_gene: TRBV11-3
j_gene: TRBJ2-1
d_gene: TRBD2
CDR3aa: CASSPPPGTSGKNEQFF
CDR3nt: TGTGCCAGCAGTCCCCCTCCGGGGACTAGCGGGAAGAATGAGCAGTTCTTC

abundance: NA
v_gene: TRBV6-1
j_gene: TRBJ1-2
d_gene: NA
CDR3aa: CASTRLRANYGYTF
CDR3nt: TGTGCCAGCACCCGTTTGAGAGCTAACTATGGCTACACCTTC

abundance: NA
v_gene: TRBV18
j_gene: TRBJ2-4
d_gene: NA
CDR3aa: CASSPGSAKNIQYF
CDR3nt: TGTGCCAGCTCACCAGGTTCAGCCAAAAACATTCAGTACTTC

abundance: many
v_gene: TRBV7-7
j_gene: TRBJ2-7
d_gene: NA
CDR3aa: CASSSGRGNEQYF
CDR3nt: TGTGCTAGCAGCTCTGGCAGGGGCAACGAGCAGTACTTC

abundance: many
v_gene: TRBV14
j_gene: TRBJ2-1
d_gene: NA
CDR3aa: CASSQVGGFLNEQFF
CDR3nt: TGTGCCAGCAGCCAAGTCGGGGGTTTCTTGAATGAGCAGTTCTTC

abundance: many
v_gene: TRBV5-1
j_gene: TRBJ2-7
d_gene: NA
CDR3aa: CASRPSQGYEQYF
CDR3nt: TGCGCCAGCAGACCATCTCAGGGATACGAGCAGTACTTC

abundance: few
v_gene: TRBV2
j_gene: TRBJ2-3
d_gene: TRBD2
CDR3aa: CASSKRPGGAGTDTQYF
CDR3nt: TGTGCCAGCAGTAAGCGACCCGGGGGGGCCGGCACAGATACGCAGTATTTT

abundance: many
v_gene: TRBV6-2/TRBV6-3
j_gene: TRBJ2-7
d_gene: NA
CDR3aa: CASRTGRLSYEQYF
CDR3nt: TGTGCCAGCAGAACTGGACGGCTATCCTACGAGCAGTACTTC